This is a list of T cell receptor beta chains from one sample in a study of T cell repertoires in cytomegalovirus infection. Their cognate antigens are unknown. Using its own MiXCR run on the reads, TCRdb lists one record per CDR3 protein. The repertoire includes around 300,000 distinct CDR3 sequences, 20% to 25% of them detected once, and 15% to 20% sits in the top ten. Sequenced here: cultured PBMCs, sampled from culture after CMV antigen stimulation. All receptors derive from a human donor in good health (CMV status not recorded). Some clones in this sample may be carry-over from other donors' samples. Each CDR3 is given with its conserved first and last residue. Each record gives: D gene, J gene, CDR3 length, V gene, clone size, CDR3 protein, CDR3 DNA. A D gene is named only where the DNA matches it firmly. Clone size is not always given. Where it is, it says once, few, many or a class for expanded clones.

>-|TRBJ2-7|13|TRBV4-1|-
CASSQDKGDLLYF
TGCGCCAGCAGCCAAGATAAGGGGGACCTCCTATACTTC
>-|TRBJ2-3|10|TRBV29-1|-
CSVRTDTQYF
TGCAGCGTTAGAACAGATACGCAGTATTTT
>-|TRBJ1-2|12|TRBV7-2|many
CASSSRVAGYTF
TGTGCCAGCAGCTCCAGGGTAGCTGGCTACACCTTC
>-|TRBJ2-1|14|TRBV11-3|few
CASSFEQGNNEQFF
TGTGCCAGCAGCTTCGAGCAGGGAAACAATGAGCAGTTCTTC
>-|TRBJ2-3|14|TRBV7-9|-
CAAPHTTSTDTQYF
TGTGCCGCACCACATACCACTAGCACAGATACGCAGTATTTT
>-|TRBJ2-3|18|TRBV6-2/TRBV6-3|-
CVSSYPTSGAWNTDTQYF
TGTGTCAGCAGTTACCCGACAAGTGGGGCCTGGAATACAGATACGCAGTATTTT
>-|TRBJ2-3|15|TRBV29-1|-
CSVEGRRGGADTQYF
TGCAGCGTTGAGGGGAGGAGAGGGGGCGCAGATACGCAGTATTTT
>-|TRBJ2-7|14|TRBV10-3|-
CAISLGFFPYEQYF
TGTGCCATCAGTTTAGGGTTTTTCCCCTACGAGCAGTACTTC
>-|TRBJ1-2|16|TRBV7-2|many
CASSLSIQGLGDGYTF
TGTGCCAGCAGCTTAAGCATCCAGGGGCTAGGGGACGGCTACACCTTC
>TRBD1|TRBJ2-3|16|TRBV7-2|many
CASSSPRTGALATQYF
TGTGCCAGCAGCTCCCCCCGGACAGGGGCGTTGGCTACGCAGTATTTT